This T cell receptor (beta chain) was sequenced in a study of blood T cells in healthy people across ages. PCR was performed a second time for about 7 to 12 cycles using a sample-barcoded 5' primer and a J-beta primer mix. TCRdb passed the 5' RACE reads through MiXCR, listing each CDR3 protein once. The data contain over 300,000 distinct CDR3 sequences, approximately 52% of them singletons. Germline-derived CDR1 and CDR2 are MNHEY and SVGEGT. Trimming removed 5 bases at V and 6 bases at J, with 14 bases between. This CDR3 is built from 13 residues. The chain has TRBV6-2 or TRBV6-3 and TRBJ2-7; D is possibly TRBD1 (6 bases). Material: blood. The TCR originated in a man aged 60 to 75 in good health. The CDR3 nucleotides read TGTGCCAGCAGTGCACCGCAGGGGCGCGAGCAGTACTTC. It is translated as CASSAPQGREQYF.